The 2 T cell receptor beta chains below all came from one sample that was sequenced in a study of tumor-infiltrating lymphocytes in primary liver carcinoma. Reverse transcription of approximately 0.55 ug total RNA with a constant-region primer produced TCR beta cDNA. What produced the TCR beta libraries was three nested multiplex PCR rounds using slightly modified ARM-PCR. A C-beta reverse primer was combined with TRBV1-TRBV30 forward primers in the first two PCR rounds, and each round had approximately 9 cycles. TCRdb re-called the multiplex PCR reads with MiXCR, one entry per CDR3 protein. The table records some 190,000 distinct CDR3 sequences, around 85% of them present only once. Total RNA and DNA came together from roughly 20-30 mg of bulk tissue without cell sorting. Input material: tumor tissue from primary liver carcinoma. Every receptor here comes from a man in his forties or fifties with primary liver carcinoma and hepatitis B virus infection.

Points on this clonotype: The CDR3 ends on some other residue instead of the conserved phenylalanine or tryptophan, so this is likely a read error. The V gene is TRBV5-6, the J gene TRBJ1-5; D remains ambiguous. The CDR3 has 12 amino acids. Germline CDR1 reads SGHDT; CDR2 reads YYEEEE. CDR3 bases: TGTGCCAGCAGCTTGGTGGATCAGCCTCAGCATTAT. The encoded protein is CASSLVDQPQHY.

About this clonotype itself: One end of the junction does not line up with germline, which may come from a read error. CDR3 bases: TGTGCCAGCGGTTACTCCGCGGGGTGGGTGTCCTACAATGAGCAGTTATTC. Residues: CASGYSAGWVSYNEQLF. V usage is TRBV6-5 and J usage is TRBJ2-1; maybe TRBD2 (6 bases). Germline-derived CDR1 and CDR2 are MNHEY and SVGAGI. This CDR3 has 17 residues.